One TCR beta chain is described in this entry. Generated by immunoSEQ multiplex PCR, the TCRdb table keeps only in-frame clones and is missing some. The sample holds around 300,000 clones; around 90% are singletons and the top ten take 5.5% to 8%. V was shortened by 6 bases and J by 1 base, with 13 bases between the two germline ends. Germline CDR1 MNHEY, CDR2 SVGAGI. The CDR3 loop spans 15 amino acids. This entry comes from a study of blood T cell repertoires in COVID-19. Overall study: Samples representing acute and convalescent COVID-19 were sourced from the United States, Italy and Spain. PBMCs, B-cell-depleted T cells, or T cells provided the cDNA or gDNA that made up the material.

Followed longitudinally, the Seattle patients had been enrolled during active infection. The chain recombines TRBV6-5 with TRBJ2-1; weak D call: TRBD1 (5 bases). What was sequenced was peripheral blood. This receptor was obtained from a woman aged 45-59 years with COVID-19, enrolled during active disease. Here the CDR3 DNA reads TGTGCCAGCAGCAATCAGGGTCCGTCCTACAATGAGCAGTTCTTC. Translated, it gives CASSNQGPSYNEQFF.